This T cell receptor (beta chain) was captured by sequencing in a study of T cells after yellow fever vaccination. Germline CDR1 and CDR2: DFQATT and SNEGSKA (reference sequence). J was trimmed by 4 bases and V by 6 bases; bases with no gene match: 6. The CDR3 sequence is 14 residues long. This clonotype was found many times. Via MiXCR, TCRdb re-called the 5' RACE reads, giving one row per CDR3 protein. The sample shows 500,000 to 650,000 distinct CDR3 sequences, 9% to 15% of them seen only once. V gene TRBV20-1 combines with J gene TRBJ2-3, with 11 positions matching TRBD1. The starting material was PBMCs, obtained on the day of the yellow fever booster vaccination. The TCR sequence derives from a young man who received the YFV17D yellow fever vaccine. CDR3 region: CSATGTGGSDTQYF. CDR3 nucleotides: TGCAGTGCAACCGGGACAGGGGGTTCAGATACGCAGTATTTT.